A selection of T cell receptor beta chains follows, all from one sample in a study of blood T cell dynamics during melanoma immunotherapy. The table came from immunoSEQ multiplex PCR; TCRdb's copy has only in-frame clones and leaves some out. Counted here are under 9,500 clones, approximately 81% occurring once; the ten biggest clones make up roughly 5.2%. This material consisted of blood, taken from a patient treated with checkpoint blockade. These TCRs come from a human donor with melanoma. Each CDR3 is given with its conserved first and last residue. The D gene is left open where the match is weak. Size is omitted from some rows. Given values are once, few, many or a class for expanded clones.

>TRBJ1-1|-|-|TRBV5-5
CASSLEWGVTEAFF
TGTGCCAGCAGCTTGGAGTGGGGTGTCACTGAAGCTTTCTTT
>TRBJ1-2|-|TRBD1|TRBV28
CASSSSLTGGRYGYTF
TGTGCCAGCAGTTCCTCGTTAACAGGGGGCCGCTATGGCTACACCTTC
>TRBJ1-5|-|-|TRBV27
CASSPLTGQPQHF
TGTGCCAGCAGTCCGCTGACAGGACAGCCCCAGCATTTT
>TRBJ1-3|-|-|TRBV6-6
CASRLGSGNTIYF
TGTGCCAGCCGTCTCGGCTCTGGAAACACCATATATTTT
>TRBJ1-5|-|-|TRBV19
CASNQPPVGPQHF
TGTGCCAGTAACCAGCCCCCGGTGGGTCCCCAGCATTTT
>TRBJ1-3|-|-|TRBV14
CASSQDFRRGTGNTIYF
TGTGCCAGCAGCCAGGACTTCCGACGGGGGACTGGAAACACCATATATTTT
>TRBJ1-4|-|-|TRBV7-9
CASSLVAGSNEKLFF
TGTGCCAGCAGCTTAGTGGCAGGGAGTAATGAAAAACTGTTTTTT
>TRBJ1-1|-|-|TRBV5-1
CASSRLTGSSEAFF
TGCGCCAGCAGCCGACTTACAGGGTCTTCTGAAGCTTTCTTT
>TRBJ2-3|-|-|TRBV11-2
CASSSFRGKETDTQYF
TGTGCCAGCAGCTCCTTTCGGGGGAAAGAGACAGATACGCAGTATTTT
>TRBJ2-1|once|TRBD1|TRBV5-1
CASSLGGTGTYNEQFF
TGCGCCAGCAGCTTGGGTGGGACAGGGACCTACAATGAGCAGTTCTTC
>TRBJ1-2|-|TRBD1|TRBV29-1
CSVKTGTGFGGYTF
TGCAGCGTTAAAACCGGGACAGGGTTTGGGGGCTACACCTTC
>TRBJ1-2|-|TRBD1|TRBV5-4
CASSFITGTANYGYTF
TGTGCCAGCAGCTTTATTACCGGGACAGCTAACTATGGCTACACCTTC
>TRBJ2-7|-|-|TRBV4-1
CASSPKEGYEQYF
TGCGCCAGCAGCCCGAAGGAGGGCTACGAGCAGTACTTC
>TRBJ2-2|large|TRBD2|TRBV9
CASSVQRDKGNTGELFF
TGTGCCAGCAGCGTACAGCGGGATAAGGGAAACACCGGGGAGCTGTTTTTT
>TRBJ2-1|once|-|TRBV5-1
CASSLELAYNEQFF
TGCGCCAGCAGCTTGGAACTAGCCTACAATGAGCAGTTCTTC
>TRBJ1-2|-|-|TRBV10-3
CAISVGTGGNYGYTF
TGTGCCATCAGTGTGGGCACGGGGGGCAACTATGGCTACACCTTC
>TRBJ1-2|-|TRBD1|TRBV28
CASHVQGQGNYGYTF
TGTGCCAGCCACGTCCAGGGACAGGGGAACTATGGCTACACCTTC
>TRBJ1-1|-|-|TRBV2
CASSVQGNTEAFF
TGTGCCAGCAGTGTACAGGGAAACACTGAAGCTTTCTTT
>TRBJ2-7|-|-|TRBV7-9
CASSKDRSSYEQYF
TGTGCCAGCAGCAAAGACAGGAGCTCCTACGAGCAGTACTTC
>TRBJ1-2|-|TRBD1|TRBV5-4
CASSLAGQVYGYTF
TGTGCCAGCAGCTTGGCGGGACAGGTTTATGGCTACACCTTC
>TRBJ1-1|-|TRBD1|TRBV11-2
CASSLRTGGLGTEAFF
TGTGCCAGCAGCTTAAGGACAGGGGGCCTCGGCACTGAAGCTTTCTTT
>TRBJ1-2|-|-|TRBV6-5
CASSYSFWANRGYTF
TGTGCCAGCAGTTACTCATTCTGGGCAAACAGGGGCTACACCTTC
>TRBJ1-3|-|TRBD1|TRBV18
CASSGQPSGNTIYF
TGTGCCAGCTCGGGACAGCCCTCTGGAAACACCATATATTTT
>TRBJ2-7|-|-|TRBV7-8
CASSPRGHEQYF
TGTGCCAGCAGCCCCCGGGGGCACGAGCAGTACTTC
>TRBJ1-3|-|-|TRBV28
CASSFGSGNTIYF
TGTGCCAGCAGTTTCGGCTCTGGAAACACCATATATTTT
>TRBJ1-1|-|TRBD1|TRBV4-1
CASSLNRGLYVTEAFF
TGCGCCAGCAGCCTGAACAGGGGGCTTTATGTAACTGAAGCTTTCTTT
>TRBJ2-7|-|-|TRBV7-9
CASSFGEVYEQYF
TGTGCCAGCAGCTTCGGGGAGGTCTACGAGCAGTACTTC
>TRBJ2-5|-|TRBD1|TRBV25-1
CASSDDRGRETQYF
TGTGCCAGCAGTGATGACAGGGGGCGAGAGACCCAGTACTTC
>TRBJ2-7|-|-|TRBV2
CASKTDSYEQYF
TGTGCCAGCAAGACAGACTCCTACGAGCAGTACTTC
>TRBJ2-3|-|TRBD2|TRBV5-8
CASSLKVAGPTDTQYF
TGTGCCAGCAGCTTGAAGGTAGCGGGGCCCACAGATACGCAGTATTTT
>TRBJ1-4|-|-|TRBV7-2
CASSPDRSGKLFF
TGTGCCAGCAGCCCGGACAGATCTGGAAAACTGTTTTTT
>TRBJ1-2|-|-|TRBV28
CASSLGTAAGNYGYTF
TGTGCCAGCAGTTTAGGGACGGCCGCGGGCAACTATGGCTACACCTTC
>TRBJ1-2|once|-|TRBV7-9
CASSLAGVGYTF
TGTGCCAGCAGCTTAGCAGGGGTAGGCTACACCTTC
>TRBJ1-2|-|-|TRBV28
CASSLRREFPFYGYTF
TGTGCCAGCAGTTTGCGCAGGGAATTCCCCTTCTATGGCTACACCTTC
>TRBJ1-4|-|-|TRBV4-1
CASSQGYEKLFF
TGCGCCAGCAGCCAAGGATATGAAAAACTGTTTTTT
>TRBJ1-1|-|-|TRBV4-1
CASSLRDRPNTEAFF
TGCGCCAGCAGCCTCAGGGACCGACCGAACACTGAAGCTTTCTTT
>TRBJ1-2|-|-|TRBV30
CAWSTDTSNYGYTF
TGTGCCTGGAGTACGGACACTTCAAACTATGGCTACACCTTC